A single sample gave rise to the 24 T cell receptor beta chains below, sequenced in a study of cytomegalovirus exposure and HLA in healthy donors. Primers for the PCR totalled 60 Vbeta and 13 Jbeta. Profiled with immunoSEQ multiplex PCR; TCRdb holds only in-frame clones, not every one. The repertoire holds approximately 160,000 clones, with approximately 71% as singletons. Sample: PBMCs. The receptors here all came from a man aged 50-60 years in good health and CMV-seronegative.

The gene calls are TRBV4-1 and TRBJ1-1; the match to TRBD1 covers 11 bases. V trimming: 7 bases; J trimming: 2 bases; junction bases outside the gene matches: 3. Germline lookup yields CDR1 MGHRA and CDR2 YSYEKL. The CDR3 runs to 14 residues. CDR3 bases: TGCGCCAGCACCTGGACAGGGGGCAACACTGAAGCTTTCTTT. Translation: CASTWTGGNTEAFF.

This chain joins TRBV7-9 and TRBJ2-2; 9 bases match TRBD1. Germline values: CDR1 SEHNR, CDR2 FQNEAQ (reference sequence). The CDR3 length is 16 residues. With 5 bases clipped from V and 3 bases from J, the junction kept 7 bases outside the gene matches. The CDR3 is CASSPTGGRDTGELFF. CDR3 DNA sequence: TGTGCCAGCAGCCCTACAGGGGGCAGGGACACCGGGGAGCTGTTTTTT.

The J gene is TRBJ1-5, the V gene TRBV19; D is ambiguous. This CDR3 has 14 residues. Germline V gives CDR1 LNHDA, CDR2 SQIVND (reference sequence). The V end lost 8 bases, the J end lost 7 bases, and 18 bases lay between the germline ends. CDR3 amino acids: CASASTGVNQPQHF. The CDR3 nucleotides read TGTGCCAGTGCCTCCACCGGTGTAAACCAGCCCCAGCATTTT.

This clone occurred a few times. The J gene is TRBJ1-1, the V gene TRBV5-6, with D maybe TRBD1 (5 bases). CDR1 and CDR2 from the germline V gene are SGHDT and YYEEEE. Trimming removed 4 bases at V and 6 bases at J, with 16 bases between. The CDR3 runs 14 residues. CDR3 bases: TGTGCCAGCAGCCCCACCTGGACAACCTCTGAAGCTTTCTTT. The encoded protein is CASSPTWTTSEAFF.

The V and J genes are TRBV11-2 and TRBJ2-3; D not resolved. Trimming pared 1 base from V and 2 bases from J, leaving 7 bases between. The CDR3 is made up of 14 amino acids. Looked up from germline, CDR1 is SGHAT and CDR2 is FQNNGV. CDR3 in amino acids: CASSLGAITDTQYF. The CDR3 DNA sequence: TGTGCCAGCAGCTTAGGGGCCATCACAGATACGCAGTATTTT.

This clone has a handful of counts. For the CDR3, the DNA is TGCGCCAGCAGCTCCGGGACTAACCCTAGCACAGATACGCAGTATTTT. It encodes CASSSGTNPSTDTQYF. The chain carries TRBV5-1 and TRBJ2-3, with 7 bases lining up with TRBD2. Germline CDR1 SGHRS, CDR2 YFSETQ. This CDR3 is 16 amino acids long. V shed 3 bases and J 0 bases; nucleotides not matched to a gene: 7.

This CDR3 is CASSLGAGSTDTQYF. CDR3 in DNA: TGCGCCAGCAGCTTGGGGGCAGGTAGCACAGATACGCAGTATTTT. The genes are TRBV5-1 and TRBJ2-3, with unresolved D. V lost 0 bases to trimming and J lost 0 bases, with 8 bases between them. CDR3 length equals 15 residues. Per germline, CDR1 SGHRS and CDR2 YFSETQ.

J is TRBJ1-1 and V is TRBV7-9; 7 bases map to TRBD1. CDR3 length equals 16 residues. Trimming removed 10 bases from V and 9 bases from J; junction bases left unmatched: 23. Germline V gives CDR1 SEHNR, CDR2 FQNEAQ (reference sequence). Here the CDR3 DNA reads TGTGCCACCCAGCTTTTCCCTGGACAGGAACGGCGGAAAGCTTTCTTT. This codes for CATQLFPGQERRKAFF.

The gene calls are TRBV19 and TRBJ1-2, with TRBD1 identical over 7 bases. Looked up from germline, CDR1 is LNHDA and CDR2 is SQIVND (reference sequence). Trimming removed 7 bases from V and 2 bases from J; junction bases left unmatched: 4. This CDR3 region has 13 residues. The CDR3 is CASTTQGNYGYTF. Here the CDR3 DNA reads TGTGCCAGTACCACACAGGGGAACTATGGCTACACCTTC.

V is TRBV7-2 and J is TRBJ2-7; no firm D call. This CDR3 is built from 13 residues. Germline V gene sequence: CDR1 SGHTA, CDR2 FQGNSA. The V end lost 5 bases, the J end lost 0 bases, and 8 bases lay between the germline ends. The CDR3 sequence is CASSQYLSYEQYF. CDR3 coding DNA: TGTGCCAGCAGCCAGTACCTCTCCTACGAGCAGTACTTC.

The CDR3 DNA follows: TGCGCCAGCAGCTTGGAAGGCCGACAGGGTGGCACCGGGGAGCTGTTTTTT. Amino acid sequence: CASSLEGRQGGTGELFF. The chain recombines TRBV5-1 with TRBJ2-2; 7 bases match TRBD1. V shed 0 bases and J 4 bases; nucleotides not matched to a gene: 9. Germline loops: CDR1 SGHRS, CDR2 YFSETQ. This CDR3 region has 17 residues.

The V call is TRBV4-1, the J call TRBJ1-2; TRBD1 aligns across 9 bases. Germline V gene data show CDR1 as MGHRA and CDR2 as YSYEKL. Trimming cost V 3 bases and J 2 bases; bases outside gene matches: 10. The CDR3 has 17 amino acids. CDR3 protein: CASSQSPGQGPNYGYTF. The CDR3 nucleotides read TGCGCCAGCAGCCAGAGCCCGGGACAGGGACCCAACTATGGCTACACCTTC.

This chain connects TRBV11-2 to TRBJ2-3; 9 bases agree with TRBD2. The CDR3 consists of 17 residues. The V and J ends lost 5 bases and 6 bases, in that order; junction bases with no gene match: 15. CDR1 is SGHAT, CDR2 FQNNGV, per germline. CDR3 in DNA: TGTGCCAGCAGCAAAGGGAAGGGGACTAGCTCATCTGATACGCAGTATTTT. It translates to CASSKGKGTSSSDTQYF.

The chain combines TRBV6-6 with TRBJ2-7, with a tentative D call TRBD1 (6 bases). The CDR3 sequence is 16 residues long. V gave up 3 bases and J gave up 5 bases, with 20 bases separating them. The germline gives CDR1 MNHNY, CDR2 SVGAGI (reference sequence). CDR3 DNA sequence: TGTGCCAGCAGTTATACTCAGGGGCCAGGGAACGACGAGCAGTACTTC. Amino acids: CASSYTQGPGNDEQYF.

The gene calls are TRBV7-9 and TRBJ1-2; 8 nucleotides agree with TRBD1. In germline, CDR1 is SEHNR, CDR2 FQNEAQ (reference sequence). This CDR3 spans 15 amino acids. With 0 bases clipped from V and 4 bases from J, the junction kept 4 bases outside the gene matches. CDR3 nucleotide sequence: TGTGCCAGCAGCTTAGCTGGACAGGGCCTCTATGGCTACACCTTC. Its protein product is CASSLAGQGLYGYTF.

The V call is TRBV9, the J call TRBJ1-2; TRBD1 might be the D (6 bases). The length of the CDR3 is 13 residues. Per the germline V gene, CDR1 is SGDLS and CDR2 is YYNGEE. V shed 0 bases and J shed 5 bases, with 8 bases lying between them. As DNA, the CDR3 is TGTGCCAGCAGCGTAGAGGGGGGGTATGGCTACACCTTC. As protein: CASSVEGGYGYTF. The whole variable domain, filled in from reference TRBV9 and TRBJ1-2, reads DSGVTQTPKHLITATGQRVTLRCSPRSGDLSVYWYQQSLDQGLQFLIQYYNGEERAKGNILERFSAQQFPDLHSELNLSSLELGDSALYFCASSVEGGYGYTFGSGTRLTVV.

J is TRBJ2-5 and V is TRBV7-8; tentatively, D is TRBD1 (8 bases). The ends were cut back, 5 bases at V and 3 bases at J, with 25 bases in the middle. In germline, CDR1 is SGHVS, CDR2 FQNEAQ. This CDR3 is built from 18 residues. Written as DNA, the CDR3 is TGTGCCAGCAGCCCACCGGGGGGCAGGGGGCCCCGGGAAGAGACCCAGTACTTC. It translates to CASSPPGGRGPREETQYF.

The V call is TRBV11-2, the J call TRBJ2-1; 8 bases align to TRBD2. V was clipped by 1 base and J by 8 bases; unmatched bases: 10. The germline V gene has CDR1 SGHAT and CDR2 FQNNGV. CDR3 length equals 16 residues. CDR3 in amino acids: CASSLGPGTRSYEQFF. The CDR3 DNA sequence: TGTGCCAGCAGCTTAGGCCCGGGGACTAGGTCCTATGAGCAGTTCTTC. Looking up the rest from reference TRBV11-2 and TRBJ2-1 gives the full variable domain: EAGVAQSPRYKIIEKRQSVAFWCNPISGHATLYWYQQILGQGPKLLIQFQNNGVVDDSQLPKDRFSAERLKGVDSTLKIQPAKLEDSAVYLCASSLGPGTRSYEQFFGPGTRLTVL.

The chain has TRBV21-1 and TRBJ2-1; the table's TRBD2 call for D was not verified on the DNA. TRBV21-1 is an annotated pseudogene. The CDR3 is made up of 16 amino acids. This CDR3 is CASSKGGFYSYNEQFF. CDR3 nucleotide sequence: TGTGCCAGCAGCAAAGGAGGCTTCTACTCCTACAATGAGCAGTTCTTC.

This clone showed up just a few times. The chain's CDR3 is CASSSGGDEQFF. CDR3 nucleotide sequence: TGTGCCAGCAGTTCAGGGGGCGATGAGCAGTTCTTC. The J gene is TRBJ2-1, the V gene TRBV6-6, with 8 nucleotides matching TRBD1. Germline-derived CDR1 and CDR2 are MNHNY and SVGAGI (reference sequence). The CDR3 loop spans 12 amino acids. With V trimmed by 4 bases and J by 8 bases, 1 base remained unmatched.

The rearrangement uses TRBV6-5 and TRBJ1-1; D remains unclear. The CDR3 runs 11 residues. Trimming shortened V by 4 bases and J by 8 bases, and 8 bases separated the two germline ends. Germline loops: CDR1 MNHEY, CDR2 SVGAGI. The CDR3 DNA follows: TGTGCCAGCAGTTTGCCCGGGGAAGCTTTCTTT. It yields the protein CASSLPGEAFF.

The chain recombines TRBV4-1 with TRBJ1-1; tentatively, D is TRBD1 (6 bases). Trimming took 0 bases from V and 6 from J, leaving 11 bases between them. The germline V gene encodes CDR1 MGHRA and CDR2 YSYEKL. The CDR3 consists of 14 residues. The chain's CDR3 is CASSQENRVSEAFF. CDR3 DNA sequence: TGCGCCAGCAGCCAAGAGAACAGGGTATCTGAAGCTTTCTTT.

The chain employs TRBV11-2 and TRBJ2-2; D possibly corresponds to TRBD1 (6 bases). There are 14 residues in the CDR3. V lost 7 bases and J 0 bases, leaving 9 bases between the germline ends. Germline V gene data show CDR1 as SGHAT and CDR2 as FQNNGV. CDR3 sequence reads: CASTRTANTGELFF. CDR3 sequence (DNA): TGTGCCAGCACCCGGACAGCGAACACCGGGGAGCTGTTTTTT.

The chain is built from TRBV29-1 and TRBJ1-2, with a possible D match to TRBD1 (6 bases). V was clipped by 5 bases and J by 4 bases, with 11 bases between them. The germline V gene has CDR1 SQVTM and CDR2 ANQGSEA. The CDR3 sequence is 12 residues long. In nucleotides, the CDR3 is TGCAGCGTTACCGACAGGTTCTATGGCTACACCTTC. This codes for CSVTDRFYGYTF. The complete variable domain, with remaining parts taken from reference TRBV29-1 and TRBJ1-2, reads SAVISQKPSRDICQRGTSLTIQCQVDSQVTMMFWYRQQPGQSLTLIATANQGSEATYESGFVIDKFPISRPNLTFSTLTVSNMSPEDSSIYLCSVTDRFYGYTFGSGTRLTVV.